This TCR beta chain was profiled in a study of blood T cell repertoires in COVID-19. On the study more broadly: Samples of COVID-19 (acute and convalescent) were obtained from the United States, Italy and Spain.

Trimming at V came to 5 bases and at J to 3 bases, leaving 2 bases not matched to a gene. CDR3 length: 14 amino acids. The germline gives CDR1 SGHVS, CDR2 FQNEAQ. Original data processing: Estimates of nucleated cell counts were drawn from the amplification of reference gene primers. Clones were sequenced by immunoSEQ multiplex PCR, and TCRdb holds only the in-frame ones, with some missing. The V and J calls and clone size come from that table; D and trimming were worked out from the DNA. In the table there are about 370,000 clones, more than 75% of which are singletons. Seattle patient enrollment occurred during active infection, with longitudinal follow-up thereafter.

The genes are TRBV7-8 and TRBJ1-4; TRBD1 agrees at 8 bases. The TCR was taken from a woman in her thirties with COVID-19, enrolled during active disease. Sample: peripheral blood. CDR3 nucleotides: TGTGCCAGCAGCATGGGACAGGCTAATGAAAAACTGTTTTTT. Its protein is CASSMGQANEKLFF.